These 10 T cell receptor beta chains came from one sample sequenced in a study of blood T cell repertoires in COVID-19. The assay was immunoSEQ multiplex PCR, and TCRdb's table has in-frame clones only and misses some. The sample holds some 200,000 clones, 80% to 95% seen once. The specimen was peripheral blood. The receptors were gathered from a man between 50 and 59 years old with acute or convalescent COVID-19.

The chain employs TRBV11-2 and TRBJ2-7; D unresolved. The CDR3 is 11 residues long. Germline CDR1 and CDR2: SGHAT and FQNNGV. V was trimmed by 5 bases and J by 3 bases, leaving 5 bases between them. The CDR3 loop is CASSTYYEQYF. The CDR3 DNA reads TGTGCCAGCAGCACATACTACGAGCAGTACTTC. The complete variable domain, with remaining parts taken from reference TRBV11-2 and TRBJ2-7, reads EAGVAQSPRYKIIEKRQSVAFWCNPISGHATLYWYQQILGQGPKLLIQFQNNGVVDDSQLPKDRFSAERLKGVDSTLKIQPAKLEDSAVYLCASSTYYEQYFGPGTRLTVT.

J is TRBJ1-4 and V is TRBV6-5; 9 nucleotides align to TRBD1. This CDR3 is 15 amino acids long. Germline-derived CDR1 and CDR2 are MNHEY and SVGAGI. Trimming removed 4 bases from V and 6 bases from J; junction bases left unmatched: 6. The CDR3: CASSSHRQGDEKLFF. The CDR3 DNA reads TGTGCCAGCAGTTCACACCGACAGGGGGATGAAAAACTGTTTTTT.

As for this clone: In the same sample, other DNA sequences code for this CDR3. The chain's CDR3 is CASSFRDRGSTEAFF. As DNA, the CDR3 is TGTGCCAGCAGCTTCCGGGACAGGGGTAGCACTGAAGCTTTCTTT. The J gene is TRBJ1-1, the V gene TRBV9; 10 nucleotides agree with TRBD1. This CDR3 is built from 15 residues. CDR1 and CDR2 from the germline V gene are SGDLS and YYNGEE. The V and J ends lost 4 bases and 4 bases, in that order; junction bases with no gene match: 7.

This chain connects TRBV9 to TRBJ2-7, with a possible D match to TRBD1 (5 bases). The V end lost 7 bases, the J end lost 0 bases, and 14 bases lay between the germline ends. Germline V lookup: CDR1 SGDLS, CDR2 YYNGEE. CDR3 size: 14 residues. CDR3 amino acids: CASSSPGASYEQYV. Here the CDR3 DNA reads TGTGCCAGCTCATCTCCTGGGGCCTCCTACGAGCAGTACGTC.

The chain links TRBV5-1 to TRBJ1-6; D not resolved. With 2 bases removed from V and 9 bases from J, the gap between germline ends came to 12 bases. Germline CDR1 SGHRS, CDR2 YFSETQ. The CDR3 length is 14 residues. CDR3 residues: CASSFEGWFSPLHF. The CDR3 bases are TGCGCCAGCAGCTTCGAGGGTTGGTTTTCACCCCTCCACTTT.

The chain recombines TRBV30 with TRBJ2-5; TRBD1 agrees at 9 bases. Germline V gene sequence: CDR1 GTSNPN, CDR2 SVGIG (reference sequence). V was clipped by 5 bases and J by 3 bases; unmatched bases: 10. The CDR3 covers 15 residues. CDR3 nucleotides: TGTGCCTGGGGGACTGGGACAGGGAGTAAAGAGACCCAGTACTTC. Protein: CAWGTGTGSKETQYF.

The gene calls are TRBV6-5 and TRBJ1-6, with 9 nucleotides matching TRBD1. Germline V lookup: CDR1 MNHEY, CDR2 SVGAGI. This CDR3 has 14 residues. V was pared by 7 bases and J by 8 bases, with 6 bases of the junction left unmatched. CDR3 nucleotide sequence: TGTGCCAGCAAAAAGGGACAGGGTCATTCACCCCTCCACTTT. Translated: CASKKGQGHSPLHF.

This chain links TRBV6-5 with TRBJ2-2; 9 bases align to TRBD2. J was trimmed by 3 bases and V by 6 bases; bases with no gene match: 5. CDR1 and CDR2 (germline): MNHEY, SVGAGI. This CDR3 has 15 amino acids. CDR3 in DNA: TGTGCCAGCAGGGTGATAGCGGGGGACACCGGGGAGCTGTTTTTT. Translating gives CASRVIAGDTGELFF.

This rearrangement joins TRBV9 to TRBJ2-3; maybe TRBD2 (5 bases). CDR3 length: 16 amino acids. CDR1 is SGDLS and CDR2 is YYNGEE in the germline V gene. Deletions cut 3 bases from V and 1 base from J, with 15 bases between. This chain's CDR3 is CASSGEDWMRTDTQYF. CDR3 bases: TGTGCCAGCAGCGGAGAGGACTGGATGCGCACAGATACGCAGTATTTT.

This clone came up once. The rearrangement links TRBV11-2 to TRBJ2-1; a possible D gene is TRBD1 (6 bases). This CDR3 is built from 12 residues. V was pared by 2 bases and J by 7 bases, with 6 bases between. Looked up from germline, CDR1 is SGHAT and CDR2 is FQNNGV. The CDR3 reads CASSLQGNEQFF. CDR3 coding DNA: TGTGCCAGCAGCTTACAGGGGAATGAGCAGTTCTTC.